Given below is one T cell receptor (beta chain) in context. Its antigen is not identified. Each cDNA got a UMI-containing oligo ligated at its 3' end. The first PCR ran 3 to 5 cycles with an equimolar RC1.1 and RC1.2 beta primer mix. From the second PCR onward, TCR alpha and beta chains were processed separately. One entry per CDR3 protein results from TCRdb running MiXCR on the UMI-ligation and nested PCR reads. The table includes approximately 54,000 distinct CDR3 sequences, approximately 10% detected once. Unfractionated PBMC were spiked with known numbers of KT2 clone cells. The entry originates in a study of quantifying T cell responses using KT2 cells. Study summary: cDNA was made from DNase-treated RNA using alpha and beta constant primers. The second PCR was a qPCR stopped at a predetermined fluorescence threshold.

Overall study findings and caveats: The number of KT2 alpha and beta sequences was a linear function of input KT2 cells.

Trimming left V 3 bases short and J 0 bases short, with 14 bases between. From germline, CDR1 is DFQATT and CDR2 SNEGSKA (reference sequence). CDR3 length: 15 residues. The receptor was derived from a human donor. The V and J genes are TRBV20-1 and TRBJ1-2; no definite D call. Source material: PBMCs spiked with cells of the T cell clone KT2. CDR3 nucleotides: TGCAGTGCTAGGGGCCGATTAACCTCTAACTATGGCTACACCTTC. The encoded protein is CSARGRLTSNYGYTF.